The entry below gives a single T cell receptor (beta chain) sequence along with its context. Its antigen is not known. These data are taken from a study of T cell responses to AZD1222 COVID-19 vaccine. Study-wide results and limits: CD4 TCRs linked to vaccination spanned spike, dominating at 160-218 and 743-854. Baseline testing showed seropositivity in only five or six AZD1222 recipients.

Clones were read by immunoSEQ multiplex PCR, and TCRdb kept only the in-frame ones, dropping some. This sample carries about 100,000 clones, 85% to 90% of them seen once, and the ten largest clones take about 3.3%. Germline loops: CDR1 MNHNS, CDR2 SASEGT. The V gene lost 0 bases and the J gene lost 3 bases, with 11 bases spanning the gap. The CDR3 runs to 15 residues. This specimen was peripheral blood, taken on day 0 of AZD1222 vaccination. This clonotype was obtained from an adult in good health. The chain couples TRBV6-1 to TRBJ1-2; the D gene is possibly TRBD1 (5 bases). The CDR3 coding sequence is TGTGCCAGCAGTGAAGCGGAGGGGAAGGACTATGGCTACACCTTC. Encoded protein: CASSEAEGKDYGYTF.